This T cell receptor beta chain was recorded in a study of cytomegalovirus exposure and HLA in healthy donors. Study results and caveats: Common viral pathogens were later found to be apparently linked to several of the most significant clusters. In a later analysis, HLA-associated beta chains showed higher expansion and lower generation probabilities than comparable chains.

60 Vbeta and 13 Jbeta primers were used in PCR. Measured with immunoSEQ multiplex PCR; TCRdb has only the in-frame clones, and not every one. This sample yields just over 150,000 clones, of which 80% to 90% are seen a single time; 2% to 2.5% belongs to the top ten. Notes on this clone: What it binds is unknown.

Trimming removed 2 bases from V and 4 bases from J, with 19 bases in between. The germline gives CDR1 SGHAT, CDR2 FQNNGV. The CDR3 contains 17 residues. This clonotype originated in a young woman in good health and CMV-seronegative. Sequenced sample: PBMCs. The chain carries TRBV11-2 and TRBJ2-3, with unresolved D. CDR3 protein: CASSLFIPFAVADTQYF. Here the CDR3 DNA reads TGTGCCAGCAGCTTATTTATCCCCTTCGCGGTTGCAGATACGCAGTATTTT.